The next 12 T cell receptor beta chains were all read from a single sample in a study of beta chain features in type 1 diabetes. Study outcomes and limitations: Among all four CD4+ subsets, Type 1 diabetes patients had TCRB CDR3s that were moderately but significantly shorter.

Isolated RNA was reverse transcribed in full, so expressed TCRB transcripts were sequenced. This table comes from immunoSEQ multiplex PCR, and its TCRdb copy is limited to in-frame clones, with some not included. This sample has about 160,000 clones, with 10% found just once. No cognate antigen is known for these TCRs. Sequenced input: central memory CD4+ T cells from blood. These receptors were collected from a man younger than 45 with type 1 diabetes.

This rearrangement joins TRBV4-1 to TRBJ2-6; D unresolved. This CDR3 region has 14 residues. The germline V gene encodes CDR1 MGHRA and CDR2 YSYEKL. The V and J ends lost 3 bases and 2 bases respectively, with 5 bases between them. CDR3 loop: CASSQIAGANVLTF. CDR3 nucleotide sequence: TGCGCCAGCAGCCAGATAGCTGGGGCCAACGTCCTGACTTTC.

This clone occurred a few times. The CDR3 nucleotides read TGCGCCAGCAGCTTGGAAGGGACTGTGGGCAATGAGCAGTTCTTC. Protein: CASSLEGTVGNEQFF. The chain recombines TRBV5-1 with TRBJ2-1, with D possibly TRBD2 on 6 matching bases. Looked up from germline, CDR1 is SGHRS and CDR2 is YFSETQ. V shed 0 bases and J shed 6 bases, with 13 bases lying between them. This CDR3 contains 15 residues.

The genes are TRBV28 and TRBJ1-1; TRBD1 aligns across 9 bases. The CDR3 extends over 12 amino acids. J gave up 6 bases and V 6 bases, and 2 bases lay outside the gene matches. Germline CDR1 and CDR2: MDHEN and SYDVKM. The CDR3 protein is CASRRTGAEAFF. CDR3 nucleotide sequence: TGTGCCAGCAGACGGACAGGGGCTGAAGCTTTCTTT.

This clone has only a few counts. The chain is built from TRBV7-2 and TRBJ1-1; TRBD1 aligns across 9 bases. There are 15 residues in the CDR3. V shed 5 bases and J 3 bases; nucleotides not matched to a gene: 7. CDR1 and CDR2 from the germline V gene are SGHTA and FQGNSA. CDR3: CASSPRTGDYTEAFF. As DNA, the CDR3 is TGTGCCAGCAGCCCTCGGACAGGGGATTACACTGAAGCTTTCTTT. Full variable domain (remainder filled in from reference TRBV7-2 and TRBJ1-1): GAGVSQSPSNKVTEKGKDVELRCDPISGHTALYWYRQSLGQGLEFLIYFQGNSAPDKSGLPSDRFSAERTGGSVSTLTIQRTQQEDSAVYLCASSPRTGDYTEAFFGQGTRLTVV.

V is TRBV21-1 and J is TRBJ1-5; the table assigns TRBD1, which was not confirmed against the DNA. TRBV21-1 is flagged as a pseudogene. The CDR3 totals 17 residues. Here the CDR3 DNA reads TGTGCCAGCCAACAACCGGGACAGGGAGGTCGTGTTCAGCCCCAGCATTTT. Translating it yields CASQQPGQGGRVQPQHF.

The V call is TRBV15, the J call TRBJ2-1; 8 bases line up with TRBD2. Trimming took 2 bases from V and 4 from J; bases not matched to a gene: 4. From germline, CDR1 is LNHNV and CDR2 YYDKDF (reference sequence). The CDR3 is 15 residues long. CDR3: CATSRSGSQYNEQFF. The CDR3 DNA reads TGTGCCACCAGCAGAAGCGGGAGTCAATACAATGAGCAGTTCTTC.

This clone has more than one count but fewer than ten. The gene calls are TRBV4-2 and TRBJ2-2; 9 bases map to TRBD2. This CDR3 contains 16 residues. Trimming took 1 base from V and 3 from J; bases not matched to a gene: 3. Germline lookup yields CDR1 LGHNA and CDR2 YNFKEQ. CDR3 sequence reads: CASSQVGGRDTGELFF. The CDR3 DNA sequence: TGTGCCAGCAGCCAAGTCGGCGGGAGGGACACCGGGGAGCTGTTTTTT.

This sequence joins TRBV7-9 and TRBJ1-3; D not resolved. CDR1 is SEHNR and CDR2 is FQNEAQ in the germline V gene (reference sequence). Trimming stripped 5 bases from V and 2 bases from J, with 13 bases between. This CDR3 spans 15 amino acids. CDR3: CASSPGSVTGNTIYF. CDR3 nucleotides: TGTGCCAGCAGCCCGGGATCAGTCACTGGAAACACCATATATTTT.

J is TRBJ1-2 and V is TRBV19; the match to TRBD1 covers 7 bases. The V segment lost 9 bases and the J segment 3 bases; nucleotides outside the gene matches: 10. This CDR3 is 14 amino acids long. Germline CDR1 and CDR2: LNHDA and SQIVND (reference sequence). This chain's CDR3 is CASRTGHGHYGYTF. CDR3 sequence (DNA): TGTGCCAGCAGGACAGGTCATGGACACTATGGCTACACCTTC.

This sequence joins TRBV27 and TRBJ1-2, with 9 bases lining up with TRBD1. Germline-derived CDR1 and CDR2 are MNHEY and SMNVEV (reference sequence). V shed 8 bases, J shed 5 bases, and the junction held 18 bases outside the gene matches. This CDR3 is 17 amino acids long. In nucleotides, the CDR3 is TGTGCCAGCTCCCCCGGGACAGGGATAAGTGGATCTTATGGCTACACCTTC. Amino acids: CASSPGTGISGSYGYTF.

The sample holds a few counts of this clone. The CDR3: CASSRIREEGTEAFF. The CDR3 DNA reads as TGCGCCAGCAGCCGAATCAGGGAGGAAGGGACTGAAGCTTTCTTT. The chain uses TRBV5-1 and TRBJ1-1; D is possibly TRBD1 (5 bases). CDR3 length: 15 amino acids. Per germline, CDR1 SGHRS and CDR2 YFSETQ. The germline V and J ends were trimmed by 4 bases and 5 bases, with 18 bases remaining between them.

This clone was detected only a few times. J is TRBJ1-1 and V is TRBV27; the match to TRBD1 covers 7 bases. Germline-derived CDR1 and CDR2 are MNHEY and SMNVEV (reference sequence). The CDR3 has 12 amino acids. J was trimmed by 11 bases and V by 6 bases; bases with no gene match: 9. The DNA of the CDR3 is TGTGCCAGCAGATCGACAGGGCTCTGGGCTTTCTTT. It specifies CASRSTGLWAFF.